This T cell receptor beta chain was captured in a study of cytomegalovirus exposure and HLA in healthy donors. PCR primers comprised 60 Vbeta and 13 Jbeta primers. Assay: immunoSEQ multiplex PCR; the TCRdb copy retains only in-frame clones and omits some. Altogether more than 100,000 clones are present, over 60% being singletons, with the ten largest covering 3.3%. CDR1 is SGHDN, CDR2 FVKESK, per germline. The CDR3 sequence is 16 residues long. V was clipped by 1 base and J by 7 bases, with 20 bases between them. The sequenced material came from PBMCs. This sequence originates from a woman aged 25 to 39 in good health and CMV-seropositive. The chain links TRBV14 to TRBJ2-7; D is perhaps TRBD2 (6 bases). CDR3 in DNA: TGTGCCAGCAGCCAAGGTTGGCGGGGCCCCCCGGGGGAGCAGTACTTC. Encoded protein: CASSQGWRGPPGEQYF.